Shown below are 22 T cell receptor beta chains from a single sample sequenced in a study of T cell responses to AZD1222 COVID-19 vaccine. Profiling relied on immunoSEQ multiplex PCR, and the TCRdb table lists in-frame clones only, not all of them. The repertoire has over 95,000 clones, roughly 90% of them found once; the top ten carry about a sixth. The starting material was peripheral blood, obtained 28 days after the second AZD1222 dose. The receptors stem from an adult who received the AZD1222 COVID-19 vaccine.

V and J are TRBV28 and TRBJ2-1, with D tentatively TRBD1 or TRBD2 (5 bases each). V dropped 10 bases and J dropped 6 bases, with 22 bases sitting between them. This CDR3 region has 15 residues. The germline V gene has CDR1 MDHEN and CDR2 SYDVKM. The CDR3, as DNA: TGTGCCACCTATCTCCCTGTGGGGGATTTCAATGAGCAGTTCTTC. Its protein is CATYLPVGDFNEQFF.

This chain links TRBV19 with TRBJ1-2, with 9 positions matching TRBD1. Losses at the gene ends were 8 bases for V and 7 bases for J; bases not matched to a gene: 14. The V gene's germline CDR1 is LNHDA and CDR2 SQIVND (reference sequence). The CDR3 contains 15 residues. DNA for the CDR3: TGTGCCAGTCTCCGGACAGGGGACCGATTAGGTGGCTACACCTTC. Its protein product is CASLRTGDRLGGYTF.

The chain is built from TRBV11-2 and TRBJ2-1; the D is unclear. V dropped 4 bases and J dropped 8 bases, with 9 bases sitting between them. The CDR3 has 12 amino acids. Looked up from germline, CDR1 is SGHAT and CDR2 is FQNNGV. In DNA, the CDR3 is TGTGCCAGCAGCTCCACTTGGGATGAGCAGTTCTTC. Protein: CASSSTWDEQFF.

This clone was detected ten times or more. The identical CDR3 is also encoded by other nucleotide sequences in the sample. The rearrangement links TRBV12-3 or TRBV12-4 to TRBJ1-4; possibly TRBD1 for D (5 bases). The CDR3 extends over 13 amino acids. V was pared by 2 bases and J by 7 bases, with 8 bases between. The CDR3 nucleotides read TGTGCCAGCAGTTTATATAGGGGTGAAAAACTGTTTTTT. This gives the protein CASSLYRGEKLFF.

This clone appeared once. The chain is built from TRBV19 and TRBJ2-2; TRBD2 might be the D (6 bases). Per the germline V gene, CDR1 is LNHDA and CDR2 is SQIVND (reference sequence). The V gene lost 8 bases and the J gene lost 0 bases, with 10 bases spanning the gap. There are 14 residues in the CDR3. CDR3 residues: CASGGTPNTGELFF. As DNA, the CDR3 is TGTGCCAGTGGCGGGACTCCGAACACCGGGGAGCTGTTTTTT.

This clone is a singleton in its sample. CDR3 sequence reads: CASSLAGDINYGYTF. The CDR3 DNA is TGTGCCAGCAGCTTAGCGGGGGACATTAACTATGGCTACACCTTC. The genes are TRBV7-9 and TRBJ1-2, with a possible D match to TRBD1 (6 bases). With 0 bases removed from V and 1 base from J, the gap between germline ends came to 9 bases. This CDR3 contains 15 residues. CDR1 is SEHNR, CDR2 FQNEAQ, per germline (reference sequence).

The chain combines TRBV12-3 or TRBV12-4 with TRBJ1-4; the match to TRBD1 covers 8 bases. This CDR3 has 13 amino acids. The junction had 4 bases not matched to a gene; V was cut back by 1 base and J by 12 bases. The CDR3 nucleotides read TGTGCCAGCAGTTTAGGACAGGGGATGGAACTGTTTTTT. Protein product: CASSLGQGMELFF.

The CDR3 nucleotides are TGTGCCAGCAGCCAAGACCCCGGGACTAGCGGGAGGGCGGGCACCGGGGAGCTGTTTTTT. This sequence encodes CASSQDPGTSGRAGTGELFF. This sequence joins TRBV3-1 (or the pseudogene TRBV3-2) and TRBJ2-2, with 16 bases aligning to TRBD2. The CDR3 is 20 residues long. Germline trimming cut 0 bases from V and 4 bases from J; bases unmatched to any gene: 8. CDR1 and CDR2 (germline): LGHDT, YNNKEL (reference sequence).

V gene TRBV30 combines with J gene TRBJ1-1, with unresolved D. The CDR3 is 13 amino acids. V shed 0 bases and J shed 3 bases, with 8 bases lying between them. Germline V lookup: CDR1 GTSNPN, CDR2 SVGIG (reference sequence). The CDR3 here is CAWSVALDTEAFF. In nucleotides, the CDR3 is TGTGCCTGGAGTGTAGCCCTTGACACTGAAGCTTTCTTT.

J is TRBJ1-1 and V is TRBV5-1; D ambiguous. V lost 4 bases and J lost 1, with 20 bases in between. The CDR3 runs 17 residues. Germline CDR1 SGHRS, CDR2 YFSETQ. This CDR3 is CASSLTDGIYKNTEAFF. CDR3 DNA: TGCGCCAGCAGCCTGACGGACGGAATATACAAGAACACTGAAGCTTTCTTT.

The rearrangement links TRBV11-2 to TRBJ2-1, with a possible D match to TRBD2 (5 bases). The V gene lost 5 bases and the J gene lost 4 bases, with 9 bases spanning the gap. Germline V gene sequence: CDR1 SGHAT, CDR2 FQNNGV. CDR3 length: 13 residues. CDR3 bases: TGTGCCAGCAGCCCCGGGGATTACAATGAGCAGTTCTTC. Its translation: CASSPGDYNEQFF. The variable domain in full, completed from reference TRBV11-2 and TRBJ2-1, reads EAGVAQSPRYKIIEKRQSVAFWCNPISGHATLYWYQQILGQGPKLLIQFQNNGVVDDSQLPKDRFSAERLKGVDSTLKIQPAKLEDSAVYLCASSPGDYNEQFFGPGTRLTVL.

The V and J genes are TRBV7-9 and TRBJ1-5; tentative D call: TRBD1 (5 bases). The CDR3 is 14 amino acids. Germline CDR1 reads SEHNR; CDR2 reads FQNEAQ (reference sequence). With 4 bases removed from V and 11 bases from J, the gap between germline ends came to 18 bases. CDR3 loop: CASSSDTALGAQHF. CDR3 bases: TGTGCCAGCAGCTCAGACACGGCCTTGGGGGCCCAGCATTTT. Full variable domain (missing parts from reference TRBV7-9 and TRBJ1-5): DTGVSQNPRHKITKRGQNVTFRCDPISEHNRLYWYRQTLGQGPEFLTYFQNEAQLEKSRLLSDRFSAERPKGSFSTLEIQRTEQGDSAMYLCASSSDTALGAQHFGDGTRLSIL.

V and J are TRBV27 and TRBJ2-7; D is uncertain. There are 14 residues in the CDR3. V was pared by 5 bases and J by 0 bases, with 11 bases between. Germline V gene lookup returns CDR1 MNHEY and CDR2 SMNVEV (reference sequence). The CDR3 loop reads CASSPWTASYEQYF. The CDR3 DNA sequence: TGTGCCAGCAGTCCCTGGACGGCCTCCTACGAGCAGTACTTC.

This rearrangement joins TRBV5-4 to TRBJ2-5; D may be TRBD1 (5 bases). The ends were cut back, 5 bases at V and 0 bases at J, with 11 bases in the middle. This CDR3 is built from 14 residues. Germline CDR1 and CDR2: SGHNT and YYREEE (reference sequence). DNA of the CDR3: TGTGCCAGCAGGCTAGACAGTAACCAAGAGACCCAGTACTTC. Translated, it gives CASRLDSNQETQYF.

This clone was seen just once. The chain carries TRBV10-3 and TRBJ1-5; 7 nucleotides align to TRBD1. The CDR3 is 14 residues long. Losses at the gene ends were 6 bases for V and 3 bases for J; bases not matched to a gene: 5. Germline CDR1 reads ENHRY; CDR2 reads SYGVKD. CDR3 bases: TGTGCCATCAGCGAGGGACAGATCAATCAGCCCCAGCATTTT. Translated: CAISEGQINQPQHF.

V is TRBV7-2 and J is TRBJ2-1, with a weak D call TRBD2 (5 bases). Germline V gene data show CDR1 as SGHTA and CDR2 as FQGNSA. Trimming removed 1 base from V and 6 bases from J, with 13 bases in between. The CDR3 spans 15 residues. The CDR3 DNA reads TGTGCCAGCAGCTTAGTTGTGGGAGTTGGCAATGAGCAGTTCTTC. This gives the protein CASSLVVGVGNEQFF.

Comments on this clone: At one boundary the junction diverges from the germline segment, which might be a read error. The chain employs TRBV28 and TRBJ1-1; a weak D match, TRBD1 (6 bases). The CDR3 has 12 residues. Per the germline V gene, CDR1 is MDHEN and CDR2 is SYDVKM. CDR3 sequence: CASAIVRGNYFF. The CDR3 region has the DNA TGTGCCAGCGCCATCGTCAGGGGAAACTATTTTTTT.

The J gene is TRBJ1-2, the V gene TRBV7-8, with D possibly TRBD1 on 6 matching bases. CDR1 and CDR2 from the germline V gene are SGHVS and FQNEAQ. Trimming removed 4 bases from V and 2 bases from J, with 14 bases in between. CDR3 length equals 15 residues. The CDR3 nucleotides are TGTGCCAGCAGCTCGAACCCAGGGGCCAACTATGGCTACACCTTC. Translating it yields CASSSNPGANYGYTF.

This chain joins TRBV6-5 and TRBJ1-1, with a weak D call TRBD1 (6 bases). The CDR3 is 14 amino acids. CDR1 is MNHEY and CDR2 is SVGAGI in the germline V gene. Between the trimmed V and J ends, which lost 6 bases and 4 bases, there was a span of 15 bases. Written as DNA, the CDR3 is TGTGCCAGCAGGTCCGGCAGGGGTGGCACTGAAGCTTTCTTT. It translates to CASRSGRGGTEAFF.

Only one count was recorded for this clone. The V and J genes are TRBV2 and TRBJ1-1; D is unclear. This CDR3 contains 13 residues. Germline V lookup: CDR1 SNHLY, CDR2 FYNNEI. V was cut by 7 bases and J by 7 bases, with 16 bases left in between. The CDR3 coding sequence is TGTGCCAGCAACATCGACACCGCCGGTGAAGCTTTCTTT. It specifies CASNIDTAGEAFF.

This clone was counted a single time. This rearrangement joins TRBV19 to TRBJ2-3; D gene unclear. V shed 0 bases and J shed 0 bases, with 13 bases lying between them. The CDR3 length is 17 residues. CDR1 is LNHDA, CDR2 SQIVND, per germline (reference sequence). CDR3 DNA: TGTGCCAGTAGTATAGATCTTCACACCCTAAGCACAGATACGCAGTATTTT. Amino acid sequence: CASSIDLHTLSTDTQYF.

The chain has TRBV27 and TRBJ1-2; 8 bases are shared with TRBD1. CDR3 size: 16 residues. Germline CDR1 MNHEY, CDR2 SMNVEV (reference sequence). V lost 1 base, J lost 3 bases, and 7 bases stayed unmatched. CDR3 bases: TGTGCCAGCAGTTTATACAAGACAGGGGTTGACTATGGCTACACCTTC. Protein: CASSLYKTGVDYGYTF.